The entry that follows covers one T cell receptor beta chain sequence. It has no known antigen specificity. One junction end disagrees with the germline gene, perhaps due to a read error. Reading from cysteine to phenylalanine, the CDR3 counts 16 amino acids. The kept DNA is CDR3 alone, 48 bases in frame from the first base. CDR1 MNHEY and CDR2 SMNVEV are derived from the germline V gene (reference sequence). The donors were patients who had localized lung adenocarcinoma, which is a subtype of non-small cell lung cancer. Samples were obtained from the centers of localized lung adenocarcinomas. CD8+ T cells from tumor tissue were profiled separately from CD4+ T cells for TCR repertoire analysis. The library was built by means of PCR. The reads were generated on a HiSeq X Ten. TCRdb handled the public reads itself, with Q25 trimming in fastp and clone calling in MiXCR, and kept productive beta chains. Identical CDR3 proteins give one entry, which carries the most common genes and DNA. This sample is represented by tens of thousands of distinct CDR3 sequences; less than 70% of them were singletons. The top ten clones comprise about 25% of the sample.

This sample was included in a study of CD4 and CD8 cells across lung adenocarcinoma regions (dated by TCRdb to the late 2010s). At the level of the whole study: To look at intratumor heterogeneity in the T cell receptor repertoire, the study compared tumor centers against tumor margins.

This receptor was taken from a female donor with lung adenocarcinoma. The CD4 and CD8 labels of this study may be unreliable. Recombination linked TRBV27 to TRBJ2-6, and TRBD1 matches 7 of the central bases. What was sequenced was CD8+ T cells from the center of a lung tumor. This specimen's cell subset or site label, per the study, means: tumor center region. The sequence in DNA is TGTGCCACAAAGAGGGGGCAGTATGCTGGCACCAAGGTCCTGTTTTTC. It codes for CATKRGQYAGTKVLFF.